This passage covers 27 T cell receptor beta chains from one sample sequenced in a study of T-cell reconstitution after alpha-beta-depleted transplantation in children (dated by TCRdb to 2016 to 2018). Library preparation was by PCR. The instrument given in TCRdb is Illumina HiSeq 2500. To normalize quantification of the TCRbeta repertoire, the TCR libraries were built with molecular barcoding that relied on unique molecular identifiers. TCRdb took the public reads, trimmed them with fastp at Q25, ran MiXCR for clone calling and kept in-frame beta chains. Each entry merges the rows of one CDR3 protein and shows their most common DNA and genes. The table for this sample lists approximately 520,000 distinct CDR3 sequences; approximately 10% of them were counted only once. In total, the top ten clones hold approximately 14% of the sample. Read against the paper, the sample's treatment or condition label means: allogeneic hematopoietic cell transplantation with graft depleted of TCRalphabeta T cells and CD19 B cells.

The specimen was PBMCs, mostly from graft donor cells, collected 180 days after TCRalphabeta/CD19-depleted stem cell transplant. These receptors all come from a female patient between 2 and 10 years old who had a stem cell transplant for aplastic anemia, so the T cells may come from the graft donor.

The rearrangement uses TRBV7-2 and TRBJ1-1; 10 positions match TRBD1. The J segment lost 7 bases and the V segment lost 0 bases, leaving 5 bases of the junction unmatched. The CDR3 contains 15 residues. Germline CDR1 reads SGHTA; CDR2 reads FQGNSA. The chain's CDR3 is CASSLAGQGVGEAFF. The CDR3 region has the DNA TGTGCCAGCAGCTTAGCTGGACAGGGGGTGGGTGAAGCTTTCTTT.

The J gene is TRBJ1-1, the V gene TRBV4-3; D gene uncertain. In germline, CDR1 is LGHNA, CDR2 YSLEER. This CDR3 spans 14 amino acids. The V gene lost 0 bases and the J gene lost 7 bases, with 12 bases spanning the gap. The CDR3 loop is CASSQDPRHNEAFF. CDR3 bases: TGCGCCAGCAGCCAAGATCCGAGGCACAATGAAGCTTTCTTT.

This clonotype occurred a few times. This chain uses TRBV7-2 with TRBJ2-1; 9 bases align to TRBD2. CDR1 SGHTA and CDR2 FQGNSA come from the germline V gene. V dropped 0 bases and J dropped 3; count of bases not matched to a gene: 6. The CDR3 runs 17 residues. The chain's CDR3 is CASSLASGRNRYNEQFF. CDR3 DNA sequence: TGTGCCAGCAGCTTAGCCAGCGGGAGGAATCGCTACAATGAGCAGTTCTTC.

In its sample, this clonotype was seen many times. The chain uses TRBV5-1 and TRBJ2-2; D remains unclear. Trimming stripped 2 bases from V and 3 bases from J, with 11 bases between. The V gene's germline CDR1 is SGHRS and CDR2 YFSETQ. The CDR3 spans 15 residues. The chain's CDR3 is CASSFPLRDTGELFF. In DNA form, the CDR3 reads TGCGCCAGCAGCTTTCCCCTTCGGGACACCGGGGAGCTGTTTTTT.

In nucleotides, the CDR3 is TGTGCCAGCAGTTACTCGAGTAGCGGGGCCACAGATACGCAGTATTTT. Protein product: CASSYSSSGATDTQYF. The chain combines TRBV6-5 with TRBJ2-3; 8 nucleotides line up with TRBD2. With 0 bases clipped from V and 2 bases from J, the junction kept 4 bases outside the gene matches. Per the germline V gene, CDR1 is MNHEY and CDR2 is SVGAGI. The CDR3 extends over 16 amino acids.

This clonotype showed up just a few times. The CDR3 sequence is CASSFRVRNQPQHF. As DNA, the CDR3 is TGTGCCAGCAGTTTTCGGGTTCGGAATCAGCCCCAGCATTTT. The chain recombines TRBV12-3 or TRBV12-4 with TRBJ1-5; D not certain. The CDR3 is 14 residues long. V lost 3 bases and J lost 4, with 10 bases in between.

On this clonotype itself: Germline and junction disagree at one end, which may indicate a read error. The genes are TRBV29-1 and TRBJ2-6; TRBD1 might be the D (5 bases). CDR3 size: 12 residues. Per germline, CDR1 SQVTM and CDR2 ANQGSEA. CDR3 DNA sequence: TGCAGCGCGAGCTCTGGGGCCAACGGCCTGACTTTC. Amino acids: CSASSGANGLTF.

This clonotype was detected a few times. V is TRBV18 and J is TRBJ2-1; D ambiguous. This CDR3 has 16 amino acids. The V and J ends lost 5 bases and 4 bases respectively, with 18 bases between them. Germline-derived CDR1 and CDR2 are KGHSH and LQKENI. Here the CDR3 DNA reads TGTGCCAGCTCAAAGAGGCGCGAACAGCAATACAATGAGCAGTTCTTC. Translation: CASSKRREQQYNEQFF. Together with reference TRBV18 and TRBJ2-1, the CDR3 gives the full variable domain: NAGVMQNPRHLVRRRGQEARLRCSPMKGHSHVYWYRQLPEEGLKFMVYLQKENIIDESGMPKERFSAEFPKEGPSILRIQQVVRGDSAAYFCASSKRREQQYNEQFFGPGTRLTVL.

There are a few counts of this clonotype. The chain employs TRBV4-1 and TRBJ2-7, with 12 bases fitting TRBD2. V dropped 5 bases and J dropped 3; count of bases not matched to a gene: 8. Germline V gene data show CDR1 as MGHRA and CDR2 as YSYEKL. This CDR3 is built from 16 residues. DNA for the CDR3: TGCGCCAGCAGCGCAACCGGACTAGCGGGAAGCTACGAGCAGTACTTC. It yields the protein CASSATGLAGSYEQYF.

This clonotype was counted only a few times. The CDR3 bases are TGCGCCAGCAGCCAAGATCCGGGGGCGGGAGAGACCCAGTACTTC. Its protein is CASSQDPGAGETQYF. This chain uses TRBV4-3 with TRBJ2-5; D tentatively fits TRBD1 or TRBD2 (6 bases each). V lost 0 bases to trimming and J lost 4 bases, with 12 bases between them. This CDR3 is built from 15 residues. Germline V gene lookup returns CDR1 LGHNA and CDR2 YSLEER.

This sequence joins TRBV12-3 or TRBV12-4 and TRBJ2-7; 11 bases agree with TRBD2. CDR3 length: 14 amino acids. Trimming took 5 bases from V and 0 from J; bases not matched to a gene: 0. The CDR3 here is CASSTSGSSYEQYV. In DNA, the CDR3 is TGTGCCAGCAGTACTAGCGGGAGCTCCTACGAGCAGTACGTC.

This rearrangement joins TRBV27 to TRBJ1-1; TRBD1 is a possible D gene (5 bases). CDR3 length: 15 amino acids. Germline V CDR1 and CDR2: MNHEY, SMNVEV (reference sequence). The V end lost 1 base, the J end lost 5 bases, and 14 bases lay between the germline ends. The CDR3 DNA reads as TGTGCCAGCAGTTTATGGGCAGGGATGGCGACTGAAGCTTTCTTT. Encoded protein: CASSLWAGMATEAFF.

This clonotype was counted many times. The genes are TRBV29-1 and TRBJ1-2; 9 nucleotides align to TRBD1. After removal of 5 bases from V and 8 bases from J, the junction contained 12 bases not matched to a gene. The CDR3 covers 14 residues. CDR1 and CDR2 from the germline V gene are SQVTM and ANQGSEA. The CDR3: CSVYEGDRVRGYTF. The DNA for the CDR3 is TGCAGCGTTTATGAGGGGGACAGGGTGAGGGGCTACACCTTC. Using reference TRBV29-1 and TRBJ1-2 for the parts outside the CDR3, the full variable domain is SAVISQKPSRDICQRGTSLTIQCQVDSQVTMMFWYRQQPGQSLTLIATANQGSEATYESGFVIDKFPISRPNLTFSTLTVSNMSPEDSSIYLCSVYEGDRVRGYTFGSGTRLTVV.

This clonotype was seen a handful of times. V gene TRBV9 combines with J gene TRBJ2-1; D is unresolved. V dropped 4 bases and J dropped 2 bases, with 19 bases sitting between them. The V gene's germline CDR1 is SGDLS and CDR2 YYNGEE. The length of the CDR3 is 17 residues. The CDR3: CASSYQWTASPYNEQFF. DNA for the CDR3: TGTGCCAGCAGCTACCAATGGACGGCATCCCCCTACAATGAGCAGTTCTTC.

This clonotype was recorded a few times. This chain uses TRBV18 with TRBJ2-7; 7 bases fit TRBD1. V trimming: 3 bases; J trimming: 2 bases; junction bases outside the gene matches: 4. The CDR3 runs to 14 residues. Looked up from germline, CDR1 is KGHSH and CDR2 is LQKENI. Written as DNA, the CDR3 is TGTGCCAGCTCACCTCGGGACAGCCCCTACGAGCAGTACGTC. This sequence encodes CASSPRDSPYEQYV.

Only a few counts were recorded for this clonotype. The chain uses TRBV9 and TRBJ2-1; TRBD1 might be the D (6 bases). This CDR3 has 14 amino acids. Germline CDR1 is SGDLS and CDR2 is YYNGEE. Trimming took off 3 bases at V and 8 bases at J, with 15 bases between the two ends. CDR3 loop: CASSAKGGRDEQFF. The CDR3 DNA sequence: TGTGCCAGCAGCGCCAAAGGGGGACGGGATGAGCAGTTCTTC. The full variable domain, rest sourced from reference TRBV9 and TRBJ2-1, is DSGVTQTPKHLITATGQRVTLRCSPRSGDLSVYWYQQSLDQGLQFLIQYYNGEERAKGNILERFSAQQFPDLHSELNLSSLELGDSALYFCASSAKGGRDEQFFGPGTRLTVL.

This clonotype has just one count. V usage is TRBV20-1 and J usage is TRBJ2-1; no reliable D call. This CDR3 has 13 amino acids. The V and J ends lost 3 bases and 8 bases respectively, with 14 bases between them. Germline lookup yields CDR1 DFQATT and CDR2 SNEGSKA (reference sequence). The CDR3 DNA reads TGCAGTGCTAGTAGAAGTACACTCGATGAGCAGTTCTTC. Translated: CSASRSTLDEQFF.

The sample holds a few counts of this clonotype. The chain joins TRBV11-3 to TRBJ2-7, with D perhaps matching TRBD2 (5 bases). The CDR3 spans 15 residues. V was pared by 0 bases and J by 2 bases, with 11 bases between. In germline, CDR1 is SGHNT, CDR2 YENEEA. In DNA form, the CDR3 reads TGTGCCAGCAGCTTAGAACCGGGATTCGCCTACGAGCAGTACTTC. Translating it yields CASSLEPGFAYEQYF.

This clonotype was picked up many times. The chain uses TRBV3-1 and TRBJ2-1, with D tentatively TRBD2 (5 bases). The CDR3 contains 14 residues. Germline loops: CDR1 LGHDT, CDR2 YNNKEL (reference sequence). The V end lost 4 bases, the J end lost 3 bases, and 10 bases lay between the germline ends. The CDR3 spells CASSPGLIYNEQFF. The CDR3 DNA is TGTGCCAGCAGCCCCGGACTGATCTACAATGAGCAGTTCTTC.

This clonotype occurred many times. The rearrangement joins TRBV27 to TRBJ1-1; no definite D call. The CDR3 is 14 amino acids. V was trimmed by 0 bases and J by 5 bases, leaving 10 bases between them. CDR1 is MNHEY and CDR2 is SMNVEV in the germline V gene (reference sequence). The CDR3 here is CASSLSSRGTEAFF. As DNA, the CDR3 is TGTGCCAGCAGTTTATCCTCTCGAGGGACTGAAGCTTTCTTT.

This clonotype came up a few times. The rearrangement links TRBV12-3 or TRBV12-4 to TRBJ2-1, with 7 bases matching TRBD2. The CDR3 is 15 amino acids. Unmatched junction bases numbered 9, after V lost 6 bases and J lost 4 bases. CDR3 DNA sequence: TGTGCCAGCAGGCCCTTAGCGGGCACTTACAATGAGCAGTTCTTC. Encoded protein: CASRPLAGTYNEQFF.

This clonotype was found once. V gene TRBV20-1 combines with J gene TRBJ1-4, with D possibly matching TRBD1 (5 bases). The CDR3 is made up of 14 amino acids. Trimming removed 5 bases from V and 6 bases from J, with 16 bases in between. Germline CDR1 and CDR2: DFQATT and SNEGSKA (reference sequence). The CDR3 region has the DNA TGCAGTGCTCCGTCCAGACAGATAGATGAAAAACTGTTTTTT. Its protein is CSAPSRQIDEKLFF.

The chain combines TRBV19 with TRBJ2-3, with 7 bases matching TRBD2. The junction had 13 bases not matched to a gene; V was cut back by 3 bases and J by 7 bases. Germline CDR1 LNHDA, CDR2 SQIVND (reference sequence). This CDR3 is 16 amino acids long. The CDR3 region is CASSMPSGISLYTQYF. CDR3 bases: TGTGCCAGTAGTATGCCGAGCGGGATTTCTTTGTATACGCAGTATTTT.

V gene TRBV6-2 or TRBV6-3 combines with J gene TRBJ1-3; no reliable D call. The germline V and J ends were trimmed by 3 bases and 0 bases, with 6 bases remaining between them. The length of the CDR3 is 14 residues. Germline V gene sequence: CDR1 MNHEY, CDR2 SVGEGT. This chain's CDR3 is CASSYWSSGNTIYF. The DNA of the CDR3 is TGTGCCAGCAGTTATTGGAGCTCTGGAAACACCATATATTTT.

Many counts were recorded for this clonotype. The chain uses TRBV28 and TRBJ2-2; D not certain. The CDR3 spans 16 residues. Germline CDR1 is MDHEN and CDR2 is SYDVKM. Trimming stripped 0 bases from V and 1 base from J, with 9 bases between. The CDR3 DNA reads as TGTGCCAGCAGTTTATGGGGAACGGGGAACACCGGGGAGCTGTTTTTT. As protein: CASSLWGTGNTGELFF. The full variable domain, in which reference TRBV28 and TRBJ2-2 provide the parts outside the CDR3, is DVKVTQSSRYLVKRTGEKVFLECVQDMDHENMFWYRQDPGLGLRLIYFSYDVKMKEKGDIPEGYSVSREKKERFSLILESASTNQTSMYLCASSLWGTGNTGELFFGEGSRLTVL.

This clonotype was recorded at least ten times. The chain's CDR3 is CASSLKIGQGARTQYF. The CDR3 DNA is TGTGCCAGCAGTTTGAAGATCGGACAGGGGGCGAGGACCCAGTACTTC. The chain is built from TRBV28 and TRBJ2-5, with 11 bases aligning to TRBD1. Germline loops: CDR1 MDHEN, CDR2 SYDVKM. The CDR3 sequence is 16 residues long. J gave up 7 bases and V 3 bases, and 10 bases lay outside the gene matches.

The chain joins TRBV28 to TRBJ2-5; possible D gene TRBD2, 6 bases. The CDR3 has 14 amino acids. Trimming took off 2 bases at V and 4 bases at J, with 11 bases between the two ends. Germline values: CDR1 MDHEN, CDR2 SYDVKM. The CDR3 region is CASSLAGKSETQYF. In nucleotides, the CDR3 is TGTGCCAGCAGTTTAGCGGGAAAGTCAGAGACCCAGTACTTC.